Listed below are T cell receptor beta chains from one sample, sequenced in a study of cytomegalovirus exposure and HLA in healthy donors. Using immunoSEQ multiplex PCR, the repertoire was profiled, and TCRdb retains in-frame clones only, with some absent. There are roughly 130,000 clones in the sample; about 79% occur only once, and around 3% lies in the top ten. Sequenced input: PBMCs. The receptors shown here come from a woman aged 18-29 years in good health and CMV-seropositive. Each CDR3 is given with its conserved first and last residue. The D gene is left open where the match is weak. A row's size may be missing; if present it is once, few, many or a size class.

>TRBV5-6|NA|15|TRBJ1-2|NA
CASGGGDVGNYGYTF
TGTGCCAGCGGTGGAGGGGACGTCGGGAACTATGGCTACACCTTC
>TRBV2|NA|12|TRBJ1-2|NA
CASTGASYGYTF
TGTGCCAGCACAGGGGCCTCTTATGGCTACACCTTC
>TRBV6-1|TRBD2|18|TRBJ2-3|NA
CASSEAGLAVFRGDTQYF
TGTGCCAGCAGTGAAGCGGGACTAGCGGTCTTCCGGGGAGATACGCAGTATTTT
>TRBV5-5|NA|12|TRBJ2-2|NA
CASSLDIGELFF
TGTGCCAGCAGCTTGGATATTGGGGAGCTGTTTTTT
>TRBV5-6|TRBD1|14|TRBJ2-7|NA
CASGSGTVSYEQYF
TGTGCCAGCGGATCCGGGACAGTCTCCTACGAGCAGTACTTC
>TRBV5-4|TRBD1|15|TRBJ2-7|NA
CASSLTGTGGVEQYF
TGTGCCAGCAGCTTAACCGGGACAGGGGGGGTCGAGCAGTACTTC
>TRBV5-1|NA|14|TRBJ1-3|NA
CASSLPGSGNTIYF
TGCGCCAGCAGCTTGCCAGGCTCTGGAAACACCATATATTTT
>TRBV11-2|NA|17|TRBJ2-1|NA
CASSLDWATDPDNEQFF
TGTGCCAGCAGCTTAGATTGGGCGACAGACCCAGACAATGAGCAGTTCTTC
>TRBV6-5|NA|15|TRBJ1-2|few
CASSYSTKGLYGYTF
TGTGCCAGCAGTTACAGTACTAAGGGACTCTATGGCTACACCTTC
>TRBV29-1|NA|14|TRBJ1-1|NA
CSVTNRALGTEAFF
TGCAGCGTTACCAACAGGGCCCTCGGCACTGAAGCTTTCTTT
>TRBV27|TRBD1|15|TRBJ1-2|NA
CASSPGTGGNYGYTF
TGTGCCAGCTCCCCCGGGACAGGGGGAAACTATGGCTACACCTTC
>TRBV19|TRBD1|14|TRBJ2-2|NA
CASSPGQGTGELFF
TGTGCCAGTAGTCCAGGACAGGGGACCGGGGAGCTGTTTTTT
>TRBV28|NA|17|TRBJ1-2|NA
CASRGTGWSLFHYGYTF
TGTGCCAGCAGGGGCACAGGGTGGTCTCTGTTTCACTATGGCTACACCTTC
>TRBV4-1|TRBD1|15|TRBJ2-7|NA
CASSQGTDPSYEQYF
TGCGCCAGCAGCCAGGGGACAGACCCCTCCTACGAGCAGTACTTC
>TRBV7-9|NA|16|TRBJ1-2|NA
CASSLPDRGNNYGYTF
TGTGCCAGCAGCCTGCCGGACAGAGGGAACAACTATGGCTACACCTTC
>TRBV5-4|TRBD2|14|TRBJ2-7|NA
CASKIAGESYEQYF
TGTGCCAGCAAGATAGCGGGGGAGTCCTACGAGCAGTACTTC
>TRBV6-1|NA|14|TRBJ2-7|few
CASEGRGDLGEQYF
TGTGCCAGCGAGGGCAGGGGGGACCTGGGCGAGCAGTACTTC
>TRBV10-3|TRBD1|16|TRBJ2-6|NA
CAISRQGESGANVLTF
TGTGCCATCAGTCGACAGGGGGAGTCTGGGGCCAACGTCCTGACTTTC
>TRBV4-2|NA|14|TRBJ1-1|NA
CASSQGPLNTEAFF
TGTGCCAGCAGCCAGGGGCCCCTCAACACTGAAGCTTTCTTT
>TRBV6-6|NA|11|TRBJ1-1|few
CASSPDSEAFF
TGTGCCAGCAGTCCTGACAGTGAAGCTTTCTTT
>TRBV5-1|NA|15|TRBJ1-1|NA
CASSRTGTGNTEAFF
TGCGCCAGCAGCAGGACCGGGACTGGGAACACTGAAGCTTTCTTT
>TRBV5-1|TRBD1|17|TRBJ1-3|NA
CASSPGQGVSPGNTIYF
TGCGCCAGCAGCCCGGGACAGGGGGTTAGTCCTGGAAACACCATATATTTT
>TRBV7-9|NA|15|TRBJ1-6|NA
CASSPRQITNSPLHF
TGTGCCAGCAGCCCACGACAGATTACTAATTCACCCCTCCACTTT
>TRBV12-5|NA|13|TRBJ2-3|NA
CASGLTGTDTQYF
TGTGCTAGTGGTTTGACGGGCACAGATACGCAGTATTTT
>TRBV6-6|TRBD2|15|TRBJ2-2|NA
CASSSAGTNTGELFF
TGTGCCAGCAGTTCAGCGGGGACGAACACCGGGGAGCTGTTTTTT
>TRBV7-9|NA|15|TRBJ2-2|NA
CASSVRGVDTGELFF
TGTGCCAGCAGCGTCAGGGGGGTCGACACCGGGGAGCTGTTTTTT
>TRBV7-9|NA|13|TRBJ2-3|NA
CASSRGETDTQYF
TGTGCCAGCAGTCGCGGGGAAACAGATACGCAGTATTTT
>TRBV19|NA|15|TRBJ1-2|NA
CASMAGGGDYYGYTF
TGTGCCAGTATGGCCGGCGGGGGCGATTATTATGGCTACACCTTC
>TRBV2|TRBD2|16|TRBJ2-2|few
CASTQPGLTNTGELFF
TGTGCCAGCACCCAACCGGGACTAACTAACACCGGGGAGCTGTTTTTT
>TRBV7-9|TRBD2|15|TRBJ2-1|NA
CASSLLAGGYNEQFF
TGTGCCAGCAGCTTGCTAGCGGGGGGCTACAATGAGCAGTTCTTC
>TRBV5-1|NA|14|TRBJ2-7|NA
CASSLPGAAYEQYF
TGCGCCAGCAGCTTACCAGGGGCAGCCTACGAGCAGTACTTC
>TRBV30|TRBD2|15|TRBJ2-3|few
CAWSVQAGGTDTQYF
TGTGCCTGGAGTGTACAAGCGGGGGGCACAGATACGCAGTATTTT
>TRBV5-5|NA|13|TRBJ2-1|once
CASRTTGTNEQFF
TGTGCCAGCCGAACGACAGGGACTAATGAGCAGTTCTTC
>TRBV5-1|NA|14|TRBJ1-1|NA
CASSLGEGGTEAFF
TGCGCCAGCAGCTTGGGCGAAGGGGGCACTGAAGCTTTCTTT
>TRBV5-4|NA|15|TRBJ1-1|NA
CASSSQGRSNTEAFF
TGTGCCAGCAGCTCTCAGGGGAGATCGAACACTGAAGCTTTCTTT
>TRBV28|NA|14|TRBJ2-5|NA
CASSSGSLGETQYF
TGTGCCAGCAGTTCAGGCAGCCTGGGAGAGACCCAGTACTTC
>TRBV29-1|TRBD1|14|TRBJ1-2|NA
CSVAPGQGSYGYTF
TGCAGCGTTGCTCCGGGACAGGGAAGCTATGGCTACACCTTC
>TRBV9|TRBD2|15|TRBJ2-5|NA
CASSISGGAGETQYF
TGTGCCAGCAGCATTAGCGGGGGGGCAGGGGAGACCCAGTACTTC